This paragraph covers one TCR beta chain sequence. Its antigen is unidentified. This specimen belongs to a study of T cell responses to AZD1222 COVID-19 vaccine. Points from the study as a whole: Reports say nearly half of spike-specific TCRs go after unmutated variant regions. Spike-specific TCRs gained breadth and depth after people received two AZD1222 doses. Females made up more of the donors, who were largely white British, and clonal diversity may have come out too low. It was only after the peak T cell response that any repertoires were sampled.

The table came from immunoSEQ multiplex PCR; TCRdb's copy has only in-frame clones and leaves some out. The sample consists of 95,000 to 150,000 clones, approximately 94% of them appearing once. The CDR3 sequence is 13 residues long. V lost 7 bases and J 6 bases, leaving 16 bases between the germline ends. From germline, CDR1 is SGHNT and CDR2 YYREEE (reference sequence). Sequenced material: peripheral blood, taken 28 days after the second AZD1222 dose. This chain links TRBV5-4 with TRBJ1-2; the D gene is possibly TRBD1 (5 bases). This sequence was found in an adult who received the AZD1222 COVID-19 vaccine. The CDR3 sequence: CASRRRDGDGYTF. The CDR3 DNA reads TGTGCCAGCCGGCGACGGGACGGGGATGGCTACACCTTC.